These 30 T cell receptor beta chains share one sample of origin, sequenced in a study of prognosis after radiotherapy for stage I lung cancer. From genomic DNA, two-round multiplex PCR was used to amplify TCR beta CDR3. Initially, in first-round PCR, primers specific to each TRBV and TRBJ gene were used. TCRdb re-analysed the multiplex PCR reads in MiXCR, keeping a single row per CDR3 protein. The table lists fewer than 50,000 distinct CDR3 sequences, about 24% of them singletons. Source: PBMCs, taken before or after stereotactic body radiation therapy (not recorded which). These TCRs come from a donor aged 50 or older with non-small cell lung cancer.

The chain recombines TRBV27 with TRBJ2-2; D possibly corresponds to TRBD1 (5 bases). Trimming removed 5 bases from V and 5 bases from J, with 15 bases in between. The CDR3 has 15 residues. Germline CDR1 and CDR2: MNHEY and SMNVEV (reference sequence). The CDR3 DNA reads TGTGCCAGCAGTGGTTGGGCAGGGTTGACCGGGGAGCTGTTTTTT. The encoded protein is CASSGWAGLTGELFF.

There are many counts of this clonotype. This rearrangement joins TRBV20-1 to TRBJ2-3, with a weak D call TRBD2 (6 bases). CDR3 length equals 12 residues. Germline V gene lookup returns CDR1 DFQATT and CDR2 SNEGSKA (reference sequence). Trimming left V 7 bases short and J 5 bases short, with 13 bases between. CDR3 in amino acids: CSVADLGDTQYF. The CDR3 nucleotides read TGCAGTGTAGCGGACCTGGGAGATACGCAGTATTTT.

This clonotype was observed at least ten times. The chain combines TRBV5-1 with TRBJ2-7; D possibly corresponds to TRBD1 (5 bases). Germline V lookup: CDR1 SGHRS, CDR2 YFSETQ. Trimming took off 2 bases at V and 0 bases at J, with 9 bases between the two ends. The length of the CDR3 is 14 residues. CDR3 region: CASSFGRASYEQYF. In DNA form, the CDR3 reads TGCGCCAGCAGCTTTGGCAGGGCCTCCTACGAGCAGTACTTC.

This clonotype was seen ten or more times. The chain uses TRBV5-1 and TRBJ2-3; 8 nucleotides agree with TRBD2. CDR3 length: 17 amino acids. Germline CDR1 SGHRS, CDR2 YFSETQ. V was pared by 1 base and J by 6 bases, with 13 bases of the junction left unmatched. DNA for the CDR3: TGCGCCAGCAGCTTGCAATCTCCAGTAGCGGGGCCGGATACGCAGTATTTT. Translating it yields CASSLQSPVAGPDTQYF. Full variable domain (missing parts from reference TRBV5-1 and TRBJ2-3): KAGVTQTPRYLIKTRGQQVTLSCSPISGHRSVSWYQQTPGQGLQFLFEYFSETQRNKGNFPGRFSGRQFSNSRSEMNVSTLELGDSALYLCASSLQSPVAGPDTQYFGPGTRLTVL.

This clonotype was recorded many times. This chain connects TRBV6-1 to TRBJ1-4, with a weak D call TRBD1 (5 bases). The CDR3 loop spans 15 amino acids. CDR1 MNHNS and CDR2 SASEGT come from the germline V gene. Trimming removed 4 bases from V and 3 bases from J, with 12 bases in between. CDR3 bases: TGTGCCAGCAGTGCACTGAGGGGCCCTAATGAAAAACTGTTTTTT. Amino acid sequence: CASSALRGPNEKLFF.

This clonotype was counted ten times or more. The V gene is TRBV11-2, the J gene TRBJ2-1; 9 bases are a match to TRBD2. The CDR3 spans 16 residues. With 6 bases clipped from V and 7 bases from J, the junction kept 13 bases outside the gene matches. Germline loops: CDR1 SGHAT, CDR2 FQNNGV. CDR3 nucleotide sequence: TGTGCCAGCAGTCAAACCGGGACTAGCATCCGGAATGAGCAGTTCTTC. It yields the protein CASSQTGTSIRNEQFF.

This clonotype was picked up many times. CDR3 nucleotide sequence: TGTGCCAGCAGCACCGGGACTAGCGGGGGGAGAGCCCAAGAGACCCAGTACTTC. Amino acid sequence: CASSTGTSGGRAQETQYF. The chain employs TRBV6-1 and TRBJ2-5, with 15 nucleotides matching TRBD2. Germline CDR1 MNHNS, CDR2 SASEGT. The length of the CDR3 is 18 residues. Germline trimming cut 6 bases from V and 1 base from J; bases unmatched to any gene: 9.

This clonotype was detected ten times or more. The rearrangement links TRBV7-9 to TRBJ2-3; a possible D gene is TRBD1 (6 bases). The CDR3 contains 15 residues. Germline CDR1 is SEHNR and CDR2 is FQNEAQ (reference sequence). Trimming cost V 1 base and J 0 bases, with 8 bases left between them. The CDR3 DNA sequence: TGTGCCAGCAGCTTAGTCCAGGGGAGCACAGATACGCAGTATTTT. Its translation is CASSLVQGSTDTQYF. Combining the CDR3 with reference TRBV7-9 and TRBJ2-3 gives the whole variable domain DTGVSQNPRHKITKRGQNVTFRCDPISEHNRLYWYRQTLGQGPEFLTYFQNEAQLEKSRLLSDRFSAERPKGSFSTLEIQRTEQGDSAMYLCASSLVQGSTDTQYFGPGTRLTVL.

This clonotype was seen at least ten times. J is TRBJ1-1 and V is TRBV28; TRBD1 agrees at 9 bases. The CDR3 runs 14 residues. CDR1 and CDR2 (germline): MDHEN, SYDVKM. The junction had 7 bases not matched to a gene; V was cut back by 6 bases and J by 5 bases. DNA of the CDR3: TGTGCCAGCAGCCCCGGGACAGGGAGTACTGAAGCTTTCTTT. As protein: CASSPGTGSTEAFF.

With respect to this clonotype: At one of its ends the junction is not consistent with the germline gene, which may arise from a read error. The chain combines TRBV7-9 with TRBJ1-2; D gene uncertain. The CDR3 sequence is 16 residues long. From germline, CDR1 is SEHNR and CDR2 FQNEAQ (reference sequence). The CDR3 sequence: CASSREGAQANYCYTF. Here the CDR3 DNA reads TGTGCCAGCAGCCGAGAAGGTGCCCAGGCTAACTATTGCTACACCTTC.

This clonotype was seen at least ten times. V gene TRBV5-1 combines with J gene TRBJ2-7, with D unresolved. TRBJ2-5 explains the end of the DNA better; the J call may be wrong. The germline CDR1 and CDR2 sequences are SGHRS and YFSETQ. This CDR3 region has 12 residues. The CDR3 bases are TGCGCCAGCAGCTTGGGGCGAGAGACCCAGTACTTC. It codes for CASSLGRETQYF.

This clonotype was picked up many times. The chain is built from TRBV12-3 or TRBV12-4 and TRBJ1-5, with 7 bases identical to TRBD1. This CDR3 region has 18 residues. With 2 bases clipped from V and 3 bases from J, the junction kept 13 bases outside the gene matches. The CDR3 loop is CASSLYWGQPTVNQPQHF. In DNA form, the CDR3 reads TGTGCCAGCAGTTTATATTGGGGACAGCCAACCGTCAATCAGCCCCAGCATTTT.

With respect to this clonotype: This may arise from a read error, as a much more abundant clone is one base away. The V gene is TRBV5-6, the J gene TRBJ2-1; D call uncertain. Germline V gene lookup returns CDR1 SGHDT and CDR2 YYEEEE. Trimming took 2 bases from V and 6 from J, leaving 12 bases between them. This CDR3 has 14 amino acids. CDR3 region: CASSFPSSCNEQFF. DNA for the CDR3: TGTGCCAGCAGCTTCCCGAGTTCGTGCAATGAGCAGTTCTTC.

Regarding this clonotype: It differs at one base from a far larger clone, so likely a read error. CDR3 in DNA: TGTGCCAGCAGTTACACATCTTCGGCCCTGGCGGTCGAGTATGGCTACACCTTC. Translation: CASSYTSSALAVEYGYTF. This chain joins TRBV6-9 and TRBJ1-2; D is unresolved. In germline, CDR1 is MNHGY, CDR2 SVAAGI. The CDR3 runs 18 residues. V lost 3 bases to trimming and J lost 5 bases, with 25 bases between them.

This clonotype showed up just a few times. A read error may be the cause here, since a much bigger clone is one base away. The chain links TRBV29-1 to TRBJ1-2, with D tentatively TRBD1 (5 bases). Per the germline V gene, CDR1 is SQVTM and CDR2 is ANQGSEA. The CDR3 runs to 13 residues. V was pared by 7 bases and J by 0 bases, with 12 bases between. CDR3 protein: CSARGVANYGYTF. The CDR3 nucleotides read TGCAGCGCCCGGGGCGTGGCTAACTATGGCTACACCTTC.

As concerns this clonotype: The CDR3 end shows no conserved phenylalanine or tryptophan, and so a read error is likely. V usage is TRBV2 and J usage is TRBJ1-3; 8 bases are shared with TRBD1. This CDR3 contains 14 residues. Germline-derived CDR1 and CDR2 are SNHLY and FYNNEI. Trimming removed 5 bases from V and 1 base from J; junction bases left unmatched: 1. The CDR3 spells CASSRDRSGNTIYL. The CDR3 DNA reads as TGTGCCAGCAGTAGGGACAGGTCTGGAAACACCATATATCTT.

In its sample, this clonotype was seen many times. The genes are TRBV20-1 and TRBJ2-7; TRBD1 matches 8 bases. V lost 0 bases, J lost 3 bases, and 7 bases stayed unmatched. Looked up from germline, CDR1 is DFQATT and CDR2 is SNEGSKA (reference sequence). CDR3 length: 15 residues. The CDR3 is CSARDGTGALYEQYF. As DNA, the CDR3 is TGCAGTGCTAGAGATGGGACAGGCGCTCTCTACGAGCAGTACTTC.

This clonotype appeared many times. This chain links TRBV6-1 with TRBJ1-1; perhaps TRBD1 as D (5 bases). The CDR3 is made up of 13 amino acids. Trimming removed 6 bases from V and 0 bases from J, with 8 bases in between. Looked up from germline, CDR1 is MNHNS and CDR2 is SASEGT. The CDR3 DNA follows: TGTGCCAGCAGGTGGGGCATGAACACTGAAGCTTTCTTT. It yields the protein CASRWGMNTEAFF.

This clonotype was detected ten times or more. The rearrangement joins TRBV7-9 to TRBJ2-7, with D uncertain. The CDR3 length is 14 residues. In germline, CDR1 is SEHNR, CDR2 FQNEAQ (reference sequence). Trimming stripped 5 bases from V and 3 bases from J, with 14 bases between. The CDR3 DNA reads TGTGCCAGCAGCCCCGGGCAGAGGAACTACGAGCAGTACTTC. Protein: CASSPGQRNYEQYF.

This clonotype occurred once. CDR3 sequence (DNA): TGTGCCAGCAGCTCAGCGGGGGGGGCCGAGTCCCAGTATTTT. It is translated as CASSSAGGAESQYF. V gene TRBV11-2 combines with J gene TRBJ2-3, with TRBD2 matching 10 bases. The J segment lost 12 bases and the V segment lost 4 bases, leaving 10 bases of the junction unmatched. Germline values: CDR1 SGHAT, CDR2 FQNNGV. The CDR3 runs 14 residues.

The rearrangement links TRBV20-1 to TRBJ2-7, with 7 bases identical to TRBD2. The CDR3 spans 14 residues. The germline V gene has CDR1 DFQATT and CDR2 SNEGSKA (reference sequence). The CDR3 loop reads CIPPPGLVTYEQYF. The CDR3 DNA reads as TGCATCCCCCCTCCTGGACTAGTGACCTACGAGCAGTACTTC.

J is TRBJ1-1 and V is TRBV27, with 8 bases fitting TRBD1. The J segment lost 3 bases and the V segment lost 8 bases, leaving 17 bases of the junction unmatched. This CDR3 region has 17 residues. Per germline, CDR1 MNHEY and CDR2 SMNVEV (reference sequence). The DNA for the CDR3 is TGTGCCAGCGGAAAACTACCGACAGGGGCCTTGGACACTGAAGCTTTCTTT. The encoded protein is CASGKLPTGALDTEAFF.

This clonotype showed up many times. An end of the junction does not agree with germline; a read error may underlie this. This rearrangement joins TRBV5-1 to TRBJ1-1; D uncertain. Germline CDR1 reads SGHRS; CDR2 reads YFSETQ. The CDR3 loop spans 13 amino acids. This CDR3 is CASSHTQNTEASF. CDR3 nucleotide sequence: TGCGCCAGCAGCCACACACAGAACACTGAAGCTTCCTTT.

Concerning this clonotype: The junction does not match germline at one end; this may be a read error. The CDR3 region is CASSPWAANEQLF. DNA of the CDR3: TGTGCCAGCAGTCCCTGGGCGGCTAATGAGCAGCTCTTC. The gene calls are TRBV7-3 and TRBJ2-1; D is unclear. This CDR3 spans 13 amino acids. Germline loops: CDR1 SGHTA, CDR2 FQGTGA.

Of note for this clonotype: A much larger clonotype is one base distant, so this may be a read error. J is TRBJ1-2 and V is TRBV6-9; 7 bases fit TRBD1. The CDR3 contains 13 residues. J lost 8 bases, V lost 3 bases, and 6 bases had no gene match. Per the germline V gene, CDR1 is MNHGY and CDR2 is SVAAGI. CDR3 region: CASSYDREEGYTF. The CDR3 DNA sequence: TGTGCCAGCAGTTACGACAGGGAGGAGGGCTACACCTTC.

J is TRBJ2-1 and V is TRBV6-2 or TRBV6-3, with D maybe TRBD2 (7 bases). CDR1 is MNHEY and CDR2 is SVGEGT in the germline V gene. This CDR3 comprises 17 residues. The V and J ends lost 1 base and 3 bases respectively, with 16 bases between them. CDR3 in DNA: TGTGCCAGCAGTTACTGGGGGGGGCAAATACACTACAATGAGCAGTTCTTC. Amino acids: CASSYWGGQIHYNEQFF.

Comments on this clonotype: A far larger clone is off by one base, so a read error is likely. In DNA form, the CDR3 reads TGTGCCAGCAGTTATGATTCGGGGGAGCTGTTTTTT. This codes for CASSYDSGELFF. The J gene is TRBJ2-2, the V gene TRBV6-5; D gene ambiguous. Germline V gene lookup returns CDR1 MNHEY and CDR2 SVGAGI. V dropped 3 bases and J dropped 8 bases, with 7 bases sitting between them. The CDR3 is 12 amino acids.

With respect to this clonotype: A read error may be the cause here, since a much bigger clone is one base away. The chain couples TRBV6-1 to TRBJ1-1; no clear D gene. CDR3 size: 13 residues. Germline CDR1 is MNHNS and CDR2 is SASEGT. As DNA, the CDR3 is TGTGCCAGCAGTCCGCCGGCGAACACTGAAGCTTCCTTT. This translates into CASSPPANTEASF.

This chain connects TRBV20-1 to TRBJ2-1; D gene uncertain. Trimming removed 6 bases from V and 2 bases from J, with 14 bases in between. Germline CDR1 reads DFQATT; CDR2 reads SNEGSKA (reference sequence). The CDR3 covers 14 residues. The CDR3 spells CSASRQGPYNEQFF. In nucleotides, the CDR3 is TGCAGTGCCTCTAGGCAAGGACCCTACAATGAGCAGTTCTTC.

This clonotype was detected many times. V is TRBV5-1 and J is TRBJ2-7; 11 positions match TRBD1. V lost 0 bases and J lost 4; bases outside the gene matches: 6. The CDR3 has 16 residues. Germline V gives CDR1 SGHRS, CDR2 YFSETQ. DNA for the CDR3: TGCGCCAGCAGCTTGGCGGGGACAGGGGGGCCTTACGAGCAGTACTTC. This codes for CASSLAGTGGPYEQYF.